This T cell receptor (beta chain) was obtained from a study of cytomegalovirus exposure and HLA in healthy donors (dated by TCRdb to 2016 to 2017). Regarding the complete study: In an earlier analysis of roughly 500 of the donors, approximately 260 Gb of sequence data and approximately 120 million unique TCR beta sequences from about 180 million T cells were reported. An early release that covered several hundred HLA-typed donors contained approximately 320 gigabases of sequencing data and around 80 million unique TCR sequences. Of the approximately 400 genotyped donors, 65% to 90% were placed in the genetic ancestry cluster associated with self-reported Caucasian donors. The study aimed to test whether cataloging public T cell receptors could reveal signatures of past pathogen exposure. The study profiled the T cell repertoires of approximately 700 subjects by immunosequencing and related them to cytomegalovirus serostatus. Along with the approximately 650-subject first cohort, a separate validation cohort of over a hundred different subjects was used. The study combined high-throughput TCR immunosequencing, statistical association of individual TCRs with disease status, and machine learning to predict cytomegalovirus infection status. In a later analysis, previously published TCR beta repertoires from about 640 donors were re-analyzed and high-resolution HLA genotyping was added so that TCR occurrence patterns could be studied. The later analysis used no new phenotypic data to find candidate immune exposures, relying instead on TCR beta sequences and their occurrence across donors. An earlier analysis of around 580 of the donors used high-throughput TCR beta sequencing to judge whether each TCR beta V gene segment behaved as functional or pseudogenic. Donor age, sex, ethnicity and CMV serostatus were collected together with the repertoire data. In a later genetic analysis, genome-wide SNP genotypes for about three fifths of the roughly 670 donors were used, and that subset was treated as a discovery cohort. Every repertoire in the discovery cohort had been generated on one and the same sequencing platform. HLA typing covered class I and class II loci at four-digit resolution. The number of typed donors differed by locus: roughly 620-630 for A, B, C, DRB1 and DQB1; approximately 540 for DQA1; 606 for DPA1; and roughly 470 for DPB1. Because of strong linkage in the cohort, five DR-DQ haplotypes were treated as single units for association and clustering. Among 398 genotyped donors of the cohort, an average of approximately 250,000 unique TCR beta nucleotide sequences were sequenced per donor, approximately 20% of them non-productive.

Study-wide conclusions, independent of this receptor: In an earlier analysis of about 540 of the donors, most TCR beta V segments were observed in productive rearrangements about 87% or about 30% of the time, broadly matching IMGT annotations. Only TCR beta chains were sequenced in this cohort, and the absence of alpha or paired-chain data limited detectable features. V-gene and J-gene trimming of TCR beta chains was associated with a missense DCLRE1C variant in a later genetic analysis, and the association was replicated in an independent cohort. Most TCR sequences were observed very rarely across donors, whereas some public TCRs were present in many individuals. Compared with the roughly 600-donor mean, donors in an Asian-associated ancestry cluster had fewer N-insertions in productive TCRs, according to a later genetic analysis. A further reported finding was that TCR beta sequences accurately predicted the HLA-A and HLA-B alleles for most subjects in the first cohort. In a later analysis, around 17,000 TCR beta sequences were associated with specific HLA alleles at a false discovery rate of 0.05. The study gave a list of roughly 150 TCR beta chains associated with cytomegalovirus. A later analysis found that TCR association rates varied across HLA loci, with DRB1 alleles showing the most associated TCRs and HLA-C alleles the fewest. The sequencing pipeline was judged likely to have produced a cluster of highly shared sequence variants as a technical artifact. Several of the top co-occurrence clusters appeared to be linked to parvovirus B19, influenza, CMV and Epstein-Barr virus, according to a later analysis. For the cohort, immune exposure information was limited to CMV serostatus. Because counts were too low, some 16 rarely observed V segments, including chromosome 9 orphons, were excluded from the earlier analysis of 587 of the donors. In vitro tests confirmed that a few of the cytomegalovirus-associated TCR beta chains recognize cytomegalovirus antigens. Assigning TCR associations to individual alleles was difficult when HLA alleles, especially DR and DQ, strongly co-occurred. A later analysis found that HLA-associated TCR beta chains were more clonally expanded and had lower generation probabilities than equally common non-associated chains. Because HLA typing was unavailable for some donors at each locus, only the typed subset was used in association tests. The authors suggested that the approach could potentially be generalized to other disease states and immunological phenotypes. The classifier was reported to diagnose cytomegalovirus status with high specificity and sensitivity in both the original cohort and the validation cohort. Sequencing depth was assumed to be roughly uniform across donors in the presence/absence analyses, though that assumption may not hold. Correlated functional status among segregating V segments might reflect linkage disequilibrium, but an unknown experimental factor could not be ruled out. Most CMV-associated TCR beta chains appeared to be HLA-restricted in a later analysis, and the HLA associations seemed to be driven largely by CMV exposure.

The cohort comprised 550 to 700 healthy bone marrow donors. At the time of sampling, every cohort member was nominally healthy, though immune exposures that went unrecorded were likely present. The donor was CMV seropositive and belonged to the group of 250 to 350 seropositive cohort members. Each donor provided a peripheral blood sample, and peripheral blood mononuclear cells were used for TCR beta sequencing. Genomic DNA extraction from the blood cell samples was performed with the Qiagen DNeasy Blood Extraction Kit. Libraries were made using the immunoSEQ multiplex PCR assay. For the multiplex PCR, a mixture combining 60 forward primers for TCR Vbeta segments and 13 reverse primers for TCR Jbeta segments was used. The CDR3 region of rearranged TCR beta genes was amplified from genomic DNA with a multiplex PCR assay. On the Illumina HiSeq System, the amplified TCR beta libraries were sequenced as 87-base-pair reads. For the original study's pipeline: In a later analysis, tens of millions of unique TCR beta chains were counted across the roughly 670 repertoires, and roughly 11 million of these chains were shared by at least two donors. Raw reads were error-corrected and collapsed into unique sequences by a nearest-neighbor algorithm in which closely related sequences were merged to remove PCR and sequencing errors. CDR3 sequences were aligned to IMGT reference sequences to assign V, D and J gene segments. Each retained sequence needed at least a six-nucleotide match to both a V gene segment and a J gene segment. Rearrangements were called productive when the CDR3 lacked stop codons and stayed in frame with V and J; all others were non-productive. CDR3 was defined by IMGT convention, running from the second conserved V-encoded cysteine to the conserved J-encoded phenylalanine. The earlier analysis of 587 of the donors excluded any sequence lacking an unambiguous match to a single V gene segment. An earlier analysis of 500 to 700 of the donors classified V segments as functional when productive rearrangements were above 56.7% and as segregating when the standard deviation between donors was above 5%. To diagnose cytomegalovirus status from the catalog of TCR beta chain sequences, a statistical classification framework was built. In a later analysis, V and J genes were assigned by comparing TCR nucleotide sequences against IMGT/GENE-DB human TR gene sequences. A later analysis assigned CDR3 sequences and most-parsimonious VDJ recombination scenarios with the TCRdist pipeline. In a later analysis, each TCR beta chain was defined by its CDR3 amino acid sequence together with its V-gene family, and reads lacking a unique V-gene family were excluded. To address suspected cross-contamination and a sequencing artifact, a later analysis removed around 590 highly shared, low-generation-probability nucleotide sequences. For each public chain, a later analysis derived a clonal expansion index from normalized ranks of inferred template counts within each repertoire. Generation probabilities in a later analysis came from a VDJ recombination model fitted to out-of-frame rearrangements, and those results were checked against IGoR. In a later analysis, hypergeometric tests were used to score TCR-TCR, TCR-HLA and TCR-CMV co-occurrence, with a repertoire-size bias correction applied to TCR pairs. False discovery rates were estimated in a later analysis by permuting HLA or CMV assignments 20 times. In a later analysis, co-occurring TCRs were grouped with DBSCAN, and TCRdist sequence similarity was added when clustering was performed within HLA-allele-positive subsets. For co-occurrence clustering, repertoires with fewer than 30,000 or more than 120,000 public chains were excluded, along with roughly five repertoires with anomalous nucleotide sharing. TCRdb took this table from immuneACCESS and kept in-frame rearrangements with V and J called. Such tables lack part of the clones; where checked against another copy, unresolved V genes explain under half of the gap, and the rest is unexplained. V and J calls and clone size are given by that table; D and trimming were obtained from the DNA. The sample table lists approximately 210,000 clones, approximately 82% of them with a count of one. Of the sample, about 9.4% is held by the ten largest clones.

Points on this clone: Its antigen is still unknown. The sample holds no much larger clone one base away, and base qualities are not on file.

This receptor was identified in a woman aged 45-65 years in good health and CMV-seropositive. Sample: PBMCs.

The DNA sequence is given as TGTGCCAGCACTCCCAGGGGCGCGAAGACCCAGTACTTC. Its protein product is CASTPRGAKTQYF. In this chain, TRBV6-1 is recombined with TRBJ2-5; the D gene is perhaps TRBD1, from 6 matching bases. Its CDR3 holds 13 amino acids, cysteine through phenylalanine. The kept DNA is CDR3 alone, 39 bases in frame from the first base. V is clipped by 7 bases and J by 6 bases, and the sequence between their germline boundaries is 15 bases long. CDR1 is given as MNHNS and CDR2 as SASEGT, both from the germline V gene.